This TCR beta chain appears in the sequencing data of a study of CD8+ T cells in alopecia areata. The germline V gene has CDR1 SEHNR and CDR2 FQNEAQ (reference sequence). Trimming removed 7 bases from V and 11 bases from J, with 17 bases in between. The CDR3 runs to 12 residues. The treatment was: oral pan-JAK inhibitor, 5-10 mg twice daily. Following extraction, RNA underwent reverse transcription to cDNA, which served as the sequencing template. This table comes from immunoSEQ multiplex PCR, and its TCRdb copy is limited to in-frame clones, with some not included. This table has about 180,000 clones, 45% to 60% appearing once.

Specimen: CD8+ T cells sorted from blood, collected around week 54, from a patient treated with tofacitinib. The clonotype was recovered from a human donor with alopecia areata. The genes are TRBV7-9 and TRBJ2-5; TRBD1 is a possible D gene (6 bases). The CDR3 here is CASTYGEGTQYF. Here the CDR3 DNA reads TGTGCCAGCACTTACGGTGAAGGGACACAGTACTTC. The full variable domain, rest sourced from reference TRBV7-9 and TRBJ2-5, is DTGVSQNPRHKITKRGQNVTFRCDPISEHNRLYWYRQTLGQGPEFLTYFQNEAQLEKSRLLSDRFSAERPKGSFSTLEIQRTEQGDSAMYLCASTYGEGTQYFGPGTRLLVL.